These 9 T cell receptor beta chains were all obtained from the same sample, sequenced in a study of OX40 agonist ivuxolimab in advanced cancers. The protocol was immunoSEQ multiplex PCR, while the TCRdb copy is restricted to in-frame clones and leaves out a portion. The table lists over 55,000 clones, 90% to 95% of them singletons. Here the sequenced sample was CD4+ or CD8+ T cells sorted from blood, taken in a trial of the OX40 agonist ivuxolimab. The receptors were gathered from an adult with an advanced solid tumor such as melanoma, head and neck, liver or kidney cancer.

The chain recombines TRBV5-1 with TRBJ2-1; 14 nucleotides align to TRBD2. Germline V gives CDR1 SGHRS, CDR2 YFSETQ. The CDR3 is 18 residues long. V shed 5 bases and J 7 bases; nucleotides not matched to a gene: 14. The DNA of the CDR3 is TGCGCCAGCAGTACCGTGACTAGCGGGGGGGCCGGTGGGAATGAGCAGTTCTTC. It encodes CASSTVTSGGAGGNEQFF.

The rearrangement joins TRBV6-5 to TRBJ2-5, with TRBD1 matching over 8 bases. Looked up from germline, CDR1 is MNHEY and CDR2 is SVGAGI. The trim removed 2 bases at V and 7 bases at J, leaving 6 bases unmatched. This CDR3 region has 14 residues. CDR3 in DNA: TGTGCCAGCAGTTACGGACAGGGAGGTAGGACCCAGTACTTC. It translates to CASSYGQGGRTQYF.

This chain joins TRBV11-3 and TRBJ2-3, with 11 positions matching TRBD2. J was trimmed by 4 bases and V by 5 bases; bases with no gene match: 8. The CDR3 has 16 amino acids. Germline CDR1 and CDR2: SGHNT and YENEEA. The CDR3, as DNA: TGTGCCAGCAGCCGATCGCTAGCGGGAGGCGCAGATACGCAGTATTTT. Protein: CASSRSLAGGADTQYF.

This chain links TRBV7-9 with TRBJ2-7; unclear D gene. Germline V gene data show CDR1 as SEHNR and CDR2 as FQNEAQ (reference sequence). This CDR3 comprises 14 residues. V shed 3 bases and J shed 2 bases, with 11 bases lying between them. In nucleotides, the CDR3 is TGTGCCAGCAGCTTCTCAGCGTACACCTACGAGCAGTACTTC. It translates to CASSFSAYTYEQYF. The variable domain in full, completed from reference TRBV7-9 and TRBJ2-7, reads DTGVSQNPRHKITKRGQNVTFRCDPISEHNRLYWYRQTLGQGPEFLTYFQNEAQLEKSRLLSDRFSAERPKGSFSTLEIQRTEQGDSAMYLCASSFSAYTYEQYFGPGTRLTVT.

This chain uses TRBV7-2 with TRBJ1-4; D call uncertain. The CDR3 is 13 residues long. The germline V gene encodes CDR1 SGHTA and CDR2 FQGNSA. V lost 5 bases and J 7 bases, leaving 11 bases between the germline ends. CDR3 in amino acids: CASSEQYGEKLFF. The CDR3 coding sequence is TGTGCCAGCAGCGAACAGTACGGTGAAAAACTGTTTTTT.

The rearrangement links TRBV25-1 to TRBJ2-1, with D possibly being TRBD1 (6 bases). V lost 3 bases and J 4 bases, leaving 19 bases between the germline ends. Germline CDR1 and CDR2: MGHDK and SYGVNS. CDR3 length: 17 amino acids. In DNA form, the CDR3 reads TGTGCCAGCAGTGACTTAGTTGGCAGGGGTCCTTACAATGAGCAGTTCTTC. This sequence encodes CASSDLVGRGPYNEQFF.

J is TRBJ1-1 and V is TRBV6-6; a possible D gene is TRBD1 (5 bases). The length of the CDR3 is 13 residues. Trimming took 6 bases from V and 5 from J, leaving 13 bases between them. From germline, CDR1 is MNHNY and CDR2 SVGAGI (reference sequence). The DNA of the CDR3 is TGTGCCAGCAGGAAGGGGCGAGGGACTGAAGCTTTCTTT. Protein product: CASRKGRGTEAFF.

The chain links TRBV18 to TRBJ2-3; D gene uncertain. The V gene's germline CDR1 is KGHSH and CDR2 LQKENI. The CDR3 extends over 13 amino acids. Between the trimmed V and J ends, which lost 6 bases and 0 bases, there was a span of 7 bases. CDR3 nucleotide sequence: TGTGCCAGCTCCATCGGGAGCACAGATACGCAGTATTTT. Its translation: CASSIGSTDTQYF.

V and J are TRBV7-9 and TRBJ2-2; TRBD2 matches at 8 bases. The CDR3 length is 16 residues. The V gene's germline CDR1 is SEHNR and CDR2 FQNEAQ (reference sequence). Losses at the gene ends were 4 bases for V and 2 bases for J; bases not matched to a gene: 6. CDR3 sequence reads: CASSSPGLGNTGELFF. CDR3 bases: TGTGCCAGCAGCTCACCGGGACTAGGTAACACCGGGGAGCTGTTTTTT.